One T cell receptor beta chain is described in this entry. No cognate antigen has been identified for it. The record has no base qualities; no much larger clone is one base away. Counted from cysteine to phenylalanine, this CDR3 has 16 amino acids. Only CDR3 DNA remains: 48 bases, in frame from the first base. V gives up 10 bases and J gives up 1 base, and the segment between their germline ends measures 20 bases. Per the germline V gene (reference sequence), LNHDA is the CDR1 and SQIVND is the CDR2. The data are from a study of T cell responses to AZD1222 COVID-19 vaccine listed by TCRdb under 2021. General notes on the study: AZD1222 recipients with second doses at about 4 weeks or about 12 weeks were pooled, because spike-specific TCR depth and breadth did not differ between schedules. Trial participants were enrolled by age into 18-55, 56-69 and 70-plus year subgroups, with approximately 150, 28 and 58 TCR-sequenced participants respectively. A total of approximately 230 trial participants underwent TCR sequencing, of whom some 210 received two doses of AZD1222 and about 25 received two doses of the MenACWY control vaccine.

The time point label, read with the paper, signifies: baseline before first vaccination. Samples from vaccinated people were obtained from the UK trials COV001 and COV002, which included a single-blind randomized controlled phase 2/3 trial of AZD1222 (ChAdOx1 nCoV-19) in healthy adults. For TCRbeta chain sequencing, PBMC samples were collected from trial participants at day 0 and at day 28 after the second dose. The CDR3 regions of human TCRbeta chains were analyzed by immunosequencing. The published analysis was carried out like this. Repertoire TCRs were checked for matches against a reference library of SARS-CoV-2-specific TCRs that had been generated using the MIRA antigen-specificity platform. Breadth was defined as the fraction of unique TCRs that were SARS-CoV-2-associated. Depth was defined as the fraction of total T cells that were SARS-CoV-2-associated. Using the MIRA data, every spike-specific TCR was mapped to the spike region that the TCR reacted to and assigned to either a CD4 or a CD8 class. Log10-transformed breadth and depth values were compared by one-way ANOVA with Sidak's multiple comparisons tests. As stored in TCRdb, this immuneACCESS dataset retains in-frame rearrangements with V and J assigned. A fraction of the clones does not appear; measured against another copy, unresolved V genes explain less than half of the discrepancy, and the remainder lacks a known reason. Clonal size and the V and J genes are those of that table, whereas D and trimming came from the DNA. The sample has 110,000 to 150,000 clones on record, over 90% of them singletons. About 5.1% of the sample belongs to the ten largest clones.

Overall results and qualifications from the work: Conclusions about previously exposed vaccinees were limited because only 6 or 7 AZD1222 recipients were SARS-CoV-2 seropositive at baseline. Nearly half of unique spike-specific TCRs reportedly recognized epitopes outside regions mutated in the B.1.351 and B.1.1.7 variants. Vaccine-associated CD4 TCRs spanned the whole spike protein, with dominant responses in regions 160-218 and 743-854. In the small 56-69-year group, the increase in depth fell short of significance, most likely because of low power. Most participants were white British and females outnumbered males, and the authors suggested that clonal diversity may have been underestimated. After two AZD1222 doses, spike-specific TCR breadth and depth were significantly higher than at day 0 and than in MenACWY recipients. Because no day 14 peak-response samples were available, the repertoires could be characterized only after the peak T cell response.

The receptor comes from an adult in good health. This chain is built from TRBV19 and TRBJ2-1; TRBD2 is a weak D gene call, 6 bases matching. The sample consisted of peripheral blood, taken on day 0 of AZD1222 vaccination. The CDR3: CATKYGVADSYNEQFF. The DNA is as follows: TGTGCCACAAAATACGGGGTAGCGGATTCCTACAATGAGCAGTTCTTC.